These 28 T cell receptor beta chains originate from one sample sequenced in a study of blood T cells in healthy people across ages. A second about 6 to 12 cycle PCR used barcoded and J-beta primers. MiXCR, applied by TCRdb to the 5' RACE reads, yields one record per CDR3 protein. The sample has approximately 1,000,000 distinct CDR3 sequences, more than 35% seen once; the top ten hold 15% to 20%. The sequencing sample was made of blood. These receptors were taken from a woman aged 60-70 years in good health.

This chain connects TRBV6-2 or TRBV6-3 to TRBJ2-7; perhaps TRBD2 as D (6 bases). Germline V gives CDR1 MNHEY, CDR2 SVGEGT. The CDR3 spans 19 residues. V shed 6 bases and J shed 6 bases, with 33 bases lying between them. The CDR3 reads CASRTLPGTGGPKRVEQYF. In DNA, the CDR3 is TGTGCCAGCAGAACTTTACCCGGGACTGGGGGTCCAAAGAGGGTCGAGCAGTACTTC.

This clonotype has more than one count but fewer than ten. This chain joins TRBV6-5 and TRBJ2-5; the match to TRBD2 covers 8 bases. The CDR3 is 14 residues long. The trim removed 2 bases at V and 4 bases at J, leaving 3 bases unmatched. From germline, CDR1 is MNHEY and CDR2 SVGAGI. The CDR3 here is CASSYQLAGETQYF. In DNA form, the CDR3 reads TGTGCCAGCAGTTACCAGCTAGCGGGAGAGACCCAGTACTTC.

This clonotype was detected a few times. The chain has TRBV27 and TRBJ2-7; a possible D gene is TRBD2 (7 bases). Looked up from germline, CDR1 is MNHEY and CDR2 is SMNVEV (reference sequence). This CDR3 has 15 amino acids. The ends were cut back, 5 bases at V and 3 bases at J, with 17 bases in the middle. The CDR3 coding sequence is TGTGCCAGCAGTATCTACGGAGGGGGGGTCTACGAGCAGTACTTC. Translation gives CASSIYGGGVYEQYF.

V is TRBV9 and J is TRBJ1-1; D is perhaps TRBD1 (6 bases). This CDR3 has 16 amino acids. The germline V and J ends were trimmed by 3 bases and 1 base, with 16 bases remaining between them. Germline loops: CDR1 SGDLS, CDR2 YYNGEE. CDR3 sequence reads: CASSAQTGTPNTEAFF. CDR3 sequence (DNA): TGTGCCAGCAGCGCCCAAACCGGGACACCGAACACTGAAGCTTTCTTT.

This CDR3 is CASSLRQGPSYEQYF. CDR3 sequence (DNA): TGCGCCAGCAGCCTCCGACAGGGGCCGTCCTACGAGCAGTACTTC. The chain uses TRBV5-1 and TRBJ2-7; 8 bases fit TRBD1. CDR3 size: 15 residues. Losses at the gene ends were 4 bases for V and 1 base for J; bases not matched to a gene: 7. Per germline, CDR1 SGHRS and CDR2 YFSETQ.

This chain joins TRBV2 and TRBJ2-5; D not resolved. The CDR3 contains 11 residues. The germline V gene encodes CDR1 SNHLY and CDR2 FYNNEI. V lost 9 bases and J lost 7, with 12 bases in between. CDR3 amino acids: CASSKEATQYF. Written as DNA, the CDR3 is TGTGCCAGTTCTAAGGAAGCGACCCAGTACTTC.

This rearrangement joins TRBV13 to TRBJ2-2; a possible D gene is TRBD1 (5 bases). The V and J ends lost 4 bases and 2 bases respectively, with 14 bases between them. The CDR3 is made up of 16 amino acids. CDR1 is PRHDT, CDR2 FYEKMQ, per germline (reference sequence). The CDR3 protein is CASSSILGPNTGELFF. CDR3 nucleotide sequence: TGTGCCAGCAGCTCCATACTGGGGCCTAACACCGGGGAGCTGTTTTTT.

The chain carries TRBV6-6 and TRBJ2-6, with TRBD1 matching over 7 bases. The length of the CDR3 is 17 residues. The V and J ends lost 2 bases and 0 bases, in that order; junction bases with no gene match: 4. In germline, CDR1 is MNHNY, CDR2 SVGAGI (reference sequence). CDR3 protein: CASSYTNRGSGANVLTF. As DNA, the CDR3 is TGTGCCAGCAGTTACACTAACAGGGGCTCTGGGGCCAACGTCCTGACTTTC.

The gene calls are TRBV6-5 and TRBJ2-1; D is unclear. Germline values: CDR1 MNHEY, CDR2 SVGAGI. Trimming removed 0 bases at V and 7 bases at J, with 22 bases between. This CDR3 has 18 residues. CDR3: CASSYSKGSPQPRNEQFF. The DNA for the CDR3 is TGTGCCAGCAGTTACTCGAAAGGTTCCCCCCAACCGAGAAATGAGCAGTTCTTC.

This clonotype has only a few counts. CDR3 residues: CASSLDTGQSVSNQPQHF. CDR3 coding DNA: TGTGCCAGCAGTTTAGATACGGGACAGAGCGTTAGCAATCAGCCCCAGCATTTT. The rearrangement links TRBV12-3 or TRBV12-4 to TRBJ1-5; the match to TRBD1 covers 7 bases. V dropped 1 base and J dropped 0; count of bases not matched to a gene: 9. The CDR3 has 18 residues.

This clonotype has more than one count but fewer than ten. The chain has TRBV4-2 and TRBJ1-4; tentative D call: TRBD1 (6 bases). The V gene lost 0 bases and the J gene lost 7 bases, with 15 bases spanning the gap. The CDR3 is made up of 16 amino acids. Per germline, CDR1 LGHNA and CDR2 YNFKEQ. DNA for the CDR3: TGTGCCAGCAGCCAAGAGGTGGGGGGGCAGGGTGAAAAACTGTTTTTT. Protein product: CASSQEVGGQGEKLFF.

This chain links TRBV7-9 with TRBJ2-7, with 11 bases that match TRBD2. The CDR3 loop spans 12 amino acids. Looked up from germline, CDR1 is SEHNR and CDR2 is FQNEAQ (reference sequence). Trimming cost V 7 bases and J 10 bases; bases outside gene matches: 6. The CDR3 loop is CASIFTSGGQYF. The CDR3 DNA sequence: TGTGCCAGCATCTTTACTAGCGGGGGACAGTACTTC.

The gene calls are TRBV27 and TRBJ2-5; 9 bases align to TRBD2. V lost 5 bases and J lost 11; bases outside the gene matches: 9. The CDR3 has 13 amino acids. In germline, CDR1 is MNHEY, CDR2 SMNVEV (reference sequence). This CDR3 is CASSVETSGKQYF. The CDR3 coding sequence is TGTGCCAGCAGTGTAGAGACTAGCGGCAAGCAGTACTTC.

The table lists this clonotype with many counts. A much more abundant neighbour one base away suggests this may be a read error. The rearrangement uses TRBV25-1 and TRBJ2-7; D is possibly TRBD2 (5 bases). The germline CDR1 and CDR2 sequences are MGHDK and SYGVNS. V was cut by 6 bases and J by 3 bases, with 9 bases left in between. The CDR3 sequence is 12 residues long. The CDR3 here is CASRGDGYEQYF. The CDR3, as DNA: TGTGCCAGCAGGGGAGACGGCTACGAGCAGTACTTC.

The rearrangement uses TRBV6-5 and TRBJ2-5; 13 bases fit TRBD2. Germline-derived CDR1 and CDR2 are MNHEY and SVGAGI. The ends lost 4 bases at V and 11 bases at J; junction bases unmatched: 13. The CDR3 runs to 16 residues. In DNA, the CDR3 is TGTGCCAGCAGTTCCCGACTAGCGGGAGGCCTCAATGAGCAGTACTTC. Protein product: CASSSRLAGGLNEQYF.

The V call is TRBV20-1, the J call TRBJ2-7; D gene uncertain. Between the trimmed V and J ends, which lost 0 bases and 1 base, there was a span of 7 bases. This CDR3 is built from 13 residues. The germline CDR1 and CDR2 sequences are DFQATT and SNEGSKA (reference sequence). For the CDR3, the DNA is TGCAGTGCTAGAGATCTGCCTTCCTACGAGCAGTACTTC. Its translation: CSARDLPSYEQYF.

This chain connects TRBV7-3 to TRBJ2-1; no clear D. The CDR3 has 13 amino acids. The germline CDR1 and CDR2 sequences are SGHTA and FQGTGA. V was trimmed by 5 bases and J by 10 bases, leaving 15 bases between them. CDR3 residues: CASSPENGFEQFF. In DNA, the CDR3 is TGTGCCAGCAGCCCCGAGAATGGGTTCGAGCAGTTCTTC.

The chain joins TRBV11-2 to TRBJ1-2; D is perhaps TRBD1 (5 bases). CDR3 length equals 16 residues. Germline V lookup: CDR1 SGHAT, CDR2 FQNNGV. Trimming cost V 4 bases and J 6 bases, with 21 bases left between them. CDR3 sequence (DNA): TGTGCCAGCAGCTCCCCTCGGGGACCGGCTTACCATGGCTACACCTTC. Protein sequence: CASSSPRGPAYHGYTF.

V and J are TRBV6-2 or TRBV6-3 and TRBJ2-7; D remains ambiguous. CDR3 length: 13 residues. Trimming took 4 bases from V and 2 from J, leaving 9 bases between them. The V gene's germline CDR1 is MNHEY and CDR2 SVGEGT. CDR3 sequence: CASSFLRTYEQYF. The DNA for the CDR3 is TGTGCCAGCAGTTTCTTAAGAACCTACGAGCAGTACTTC.

This clonotype was seen many times. V gene TRBV12-3 or TRBV12-4 combines with J gene TRBJ2-5; a possible D gene is TRBD1 (6 bases). Trimming cost V 5 bases and J 5 bases, with 9 bases left between them. This CDR3 has 12 amino acids. The CDR3, as DNA: TGTGCCAGCAGTAGGGGGTTGGAGACCCAGTACTTC. Translated, it gives CASSRGLETQYF.

In this sample, this clonotype turned up a few times. The chain recombines TRBV7-9 with TRBJ1-4; possible D gene TRBD1, 5 bases. V lost 5 bases and J lost 6, with 19 bases in between. Germline V gene lookup returns CDR1 SEHNR and CDR2 FQNEAQ (reference sequence). CDR3 length equals 16 residues. CDR3 in amino acids: CASSPPVGVTHEKLFF. The CDR3 DNA sequence: TGTGCCAGCAGCCCTCCTGTGGGGGTTACTCATGAAAAACTGTTTTTT.

This clonotype was seen once. The genes are TRBV29-1 and TRBJ2-1, with 12 positions matching TRBD2. The length of the CDR3 is 12 residues. Germline values: CDR1 SQVTM, CDR2 ANQGSEA. Trimming took 4 bases from V and 10 from J; bases not matched to a gene: 2. The CDR3 loop reads CSVALAGGEQFF. CDR3 nucleotides: TGCAGCGTTGCACTAGCGGGAGGAGAGCAGTTCTTC.

The CDR3 bases are TGTGCCAGCAGTAAGGTAGAGGGCATGAACACTGAAGCTTTCTTT. Its protein is CASSKVEGMNTEAFF. V and J are TRBV6-1 and TRBJ1-1; D remains unclear. With 5 bases removed from V and 0 bases from J, the gap between germline ends came to 13 bases. The CDR3 is 15 residues long. Germline V gene sequence: CDR1 MNHNS, CDR2 SASEGT.

The chain has TRBV20-1 and TRBJ2-3; a weak D match, TRBD2 (6 bases). Trimming took off 0 bases at V and 4 bases at J, with 17 bases between the two ends. CDR1 and CDR2 from the germline V gene are DFQATT and SNEGSKA (reference sequence). The CDR3 loop spans 16 amino acids. The chain's CDR3 is CSAREGTSKRPDTQYF. Written as DNA, the CDR3 is TGCAGTGCTAGAGAGGGGACTTCAAAGCGCCCAGATACGCAGTATTTT.

A few counts support this clonotype. V gene TRBV4-2 combines with J gene TRBJ2-6; possibly TRBD2 for D (6 bases). V was shortened by 0 bases and J by 2 bases, with 17 bases between the two germline ends. The CDR3 runs 19 residues. The germline V gene has CDR1 LGHNA and CDR2 YNFKEQ. In nucleotides, the CDR3 is TGTGCCAGCAGCCAAGATAGCGGAGGGGTGGGCCCTGGGGCCAACGTCCTGACTTTC. Translating gives CASSQDSGGVGPGANVLTF.

The V and J genes are TRBV6-2 or TRBV6-3 and TRBJ1-2; no firm D call. Between the trimmed V and J ends, which lost 6 bases and 2 bases, there was a span of 10 bases. The CDR3 length is 13 residues. Germline V CDR1 and CDR2: MNHEY, SVGEGT. CDR3 nucleotide sequence: TGTGCCAGCAGGTCTTCGGGGAACTATGGCTACACCTTC. Translation gives CASRSSGNYGYTF.

The chain recombines TRBV2 with TRBJ2-5; weak D call: TRBD2 (6 bases). Trimming took 2 bases from V and 2 from J, leaving 18 bases between them. This CDR3 region has 17 residues. In germline, CDR1 is SNHLY, CDR2 FYNNEI. CDR3 bases: TGTGCCAGCAGTGAAAGGGAGTTACTAGCTCATCAAGAGACCCAGTACTTC. Translation gives CASSERELLAHQETQYF.

V gene TRBV10-3 combines with J gene TRBJ2-3, with D perhaps matching TRBD2 (5 bases). V lost 3 bases to trimming and J lost 0 bases, with 13 bases between them. The CDR3 is 16 residues long. Germline V CDR1 and CDR2: ENHRY, SYGVKD. CDR3 coding DNA: TGTGCCATCAGTGATATACGGAGGCCTAGCACAGATACGCAGTATTTT. Translated: CAISDIRRPSTDTQYF.